These T cell receptor beta chains were read from a single sample in a study of blood T cell repertoires in COVID-19. This table comes from immunoSEQ multiplex PCR, and its TCRdb copy is limited to in-frame clones, with some not included. The sample has some 200,000 clones; 85% to 90% are singletons. Sequences were obtained from peripheral blood. These receptors all come from a man at least 80 years old with acute or convalescent COVID-19. Each CDR3 is given with its conserved first and last residue. The D gene is left open where the match is weak. Rows give clone size only sometimes, using once, few, many, or a class for an expanded clone.

>TRBD1|TRBV19|.|TRBJ1-1
CASSTGQGVVGTEAFF
TGTGCCAGTAGCACGGGACAGGGGGTCGTAGGCACTGAAGCTTTCTTT
>TRBD2|TRBV6-2/TRBV6-3|.|TRBJ2-1
CASSRTSGSNEQFF
TGTGCCAGCAGCCGGACTAGCGGGAGTAATGAGCAGTTCTTC
>.|TRBV29-1|.|TRBJ2-5
CSFSGPGETQYF
TGCAGCTTTTCAGGGCCCGGGGAGACCCAGTACTTC
>.|TRBV18|.|TRBJ2-5
CASSKGLRETQYF
TGTGCCAGCTCAAAGGGACTTAGGGAGACCCAGTACTTC
>.|TRBV19|.|TRBJ1-4
CASSIAGATNEKLFF
TGTGCCAGTAGTATAGCAGGGGCAACTAATGAAAAACTGTTTTTT
>.|TRBV11-2|few|TRBJ2-1
CASSFGTSPTSEQFF
TGTGCCAGCAGCTTTGGGACTTCCCCGACTTCGGAGCAGTTCTTC
>.|TRBV28|.|TRBJ1-3
CASSLPAGNTIYF
TGTGCCAGCAGTTTACCCGCTGGAAACACCATATATTTT
>.|TRBV30|.|TRBJ1-2
CAWSVRVSGFGGYTF
TGTGCCTGGAGTGTACGAGTATCGGGTTTCGGTGGCTACACCTTC
>TRBD1|TRBV29-1|.|TRBJ1-5
CSVRQGDNQPQHF
TGCAGCGTAAGACAGGGGGACAATCAGCCCCAGCATTTT
>TRBD1|TRBV14|.|TRBJ1-1
CASSRTGRPMNTEAFF
TGTGCCAGCAGCCGGACAGGGAGGCCTATGAACACTGAAGCTTTCTTT
>TRBD2|TRBV6-5|.|TRBJ2-1
CASNQAGGPVGEQFF
TGTGCCAGCAACCAAGCGGGAGGCCCCGTGGGTGAGCAGTTCTTC
>TRBD2|TRBV19|once|TRBJ2-1
CASSRLAGTYNEQFF
TGTGCCAGTAGCAGACTAGCGGGCACTTACAATGAGCAGTTCTTC
>.|TRBV25-1|.|TRBJ2-5
CASSEGTVRKTQYF
TGTGCCAGCAGTGAAGGTACAGTCAGAAAGACCCAGTACTTC
>TRBD2|TRBV28|.|TRBJ2-1
CVLSGRRSNEQFF
TGTGTCCTTAGCGGGAGGAGGAGCAATGAGCAGTTCTTC
>TRBD2|TRBV6-6|few|TRBJ2-1
CASSSPGGGRDNEQFF
TGTGCCAGCAGTTCACCGGGGGGGGGCAGGGACAATGAGCAGTTCTTC
>.|TRBV6-5|.|TRBJ2-1
CASGAFVPYNEQFF
TGTGCCAGCGGAGCTTTCGTCCCCTACAATGAGCAGTTCTTC
>.|TRBV18|.|TRBJ1-1
CASSPNLNTEAFF
TGTGCCAGCTCACCCAACTTGAACACTGAAGCTTTCTTT
>.|TRBV18|.|TRBJ2-1
CASSQTYSYNEQFF
TGTGCCAGCTCACAAACTTACTCCTACAATGAGCAGTTCTTC
>.|TRBV7-2|.|TRBJ1-2
CASSLGLSLYGYTF
TGTGCCAGCAGCTTAGGGCTTTCCCTCTATGGCTACACCTTC
>.|TRBV10-2|few|TRBJ2-5
CASSDVGFGTQYF
TGCGCCAGCAGTGATGTCGGTTTCGGGACCCAGTACTTC
>.|TRBV19|.|TRBJ2-7
CASSISQGNSYEQYF
TGTGCCAGTAGTATAAGCCAGGGTAATTCCTACGAGCAGTACTTC
>.|TRBV3-1/TRBV3-2|few|TRBJ2-5
CASSPRTAHNQETQYF
TGTGCCAGCAGCCCCCGGACAGCCCACAACCAAGAGACCCAGTACTTC
>TRBD2|TRBV19|once|TRBJ2-2
CASSPAVGGRGNTGELFF
TGTGCCAGCTCCCCCGCGGTGGGCGGGAGAGGGAACACCGGGGAGCTGTTTTTT
>.|TRBV7-2|.|TRBJ1-2
CASSLLSPVQGGVGYGYTF
TGTGCCAGCAGCTTGTTATCGCCTGTACAGGGTGGAGTGGGCTATGGCTACACCTTC
>.|TRBV12-3/TRBV12-4|.|TRBJ1-1
CASSFFTEAFF
TGTGCCAGCAGTTTCTTCACTGAAGCTTTCTTT
>.|TRBV3-1/TRBV3-2|.|TRBJ1-2
CASSPLDTQRAYGYTF
TGTGCCAGCAGCCCGTTGGACACTCAAAGGGCCTATGGCTACACCTTC